The present T cell receptor (beta chain) was sequenced within a study of T cells in Graves' hyperthyroidism and ophthalmopathy. Overall study findings and caveats: Through a model of 13 V-J features, ophthalmopathy was separated from stable hyperthyroidism. In validation, the model predicted ophthalmopathy. These predictions came a median approximately 6.5 months before onset.

Lactation, pregnancy, other autoimmune disease or uncontrolled infection excluded patients. Clinicians diagnosed patients from clinical symptoms, serum thyroxine and TRAb, thyroid ultrasound and orbital computed tomography. CDR1 SGHRS and CDR2 YFSETQ come from the germline V gene. V was pared by 4 bases and J by 8 bases, with 7 bases of the junction left unmatched. This CDR3 spans 14 amino acids. From RNA transcripts, TCR beta CDR3 regions were amplified. Primed by the HTBI set, a first-round RT-PCR was run on the TCR CDR3. In TCRdb, the multiplex PCR reads were re-called with MiXCR into one record per CDR3 protein. The sample holds some 300,000 distinct CDR3 sequences, around a sixth seen once. This clonotype was seen only a few times. Its antigen remains unidentified.

The sample consisted of blood. The V call is TRBV5-1, the J call TRBJ2-1; TRBD1 agrees at 9 bases. The sequence was obtained from a man aged 30 to 45 with Graves' hyperthyroidism. The CDR3 region is CASSPTGGLDEQFF. The CDR3 DNA reads TGCGCCAGCAGCCCAACAGGGGGCCTCGATGAGCAGTTCTTC.